Listed here are 29 T cell receptor beta chains from one sample, sequenced in a study of T cell repertoires in ileal Crohn's disease. Clones were sequenced by immunoSEQ multiplex PCR, and TCRdb holds only the in-frame ones, with some missing. The sample consists of about 18,000 clones, around 76% of them appearing once. Documented time point: inflamed ileum from the surgical specimen. The source material was ileal tissue. The receptors were gathered from an adult with Crohn's disease.

The chain combines TRBV5-1 with TRBJ1-6, with TRBD1 as a possible D gene (5 bases). The germline CDR1 and CDR2 sequences are SGHRS and YFSETQ. The CDR3 consists of 13 residues. Trimming pared 0 bases from V and 9 bases from J, leaving 7 bases between. The CDR3 coding sequence is TGCGCCAGCAGCTTGGGGGGCTCTTCACCCCTCCACTTT. Translation gives CASSLGGSSPLHF.

The CDR3 DNA sequence: TGTGCCAGCGGCATAACCTACGAGCAGTACTTC. It encodes CASGITYEQYF. This chain joins TRBV25-1 and TRBJ2-7; no definite D call. CDR3 size: 11 residues. V lost 8 bases, J lost 2 bases, and 7 bases lay in between. Germline loops: CDR1 MGHDK, CDR2 SYGVNS.

This chain uses TRBV7-3 with TRBJ2-7; 7 positions agree with TRBD2. In germline, CDR1 is SGHTA, CDR2 FQGTGA. CDR3 length equals 14 residues. J was trimmed by 5 bases and V by 5 bases; bases with no gene match: 9. The CDR3 DNA follows: TGTGCCAGCAGCCCCATCGGGGGGAACGACGAGCAGTACTTC. Its translation is CASSPIGGNDEQYF.

The rearrangement links TRBV6-5 to TRBJ2-1; 9 bases agree with TRBD1. The CDR3 has 15 residues. V trimming: 4 bases; J trimming: 6 bases; junction bases outside the gene matches: 7. Germline assignment: CDR1 MNHEY and CDR2 SVGAGI. Here the CDR3 reads CASSFGTGSANEQFF. The CDR3 DNA reads as TGTGCCAGCAGTTTCGGGACAGGGTCCGCCAATGAGCAGTTCTTC.

The V and J genes are TRBV6-1 and TRBJ1-1, with 7 nucleotides matching TRBD1. Unmatched junction bases numbered 12, after V lost 11 bases and J lost 3 bases. The CDR3 totals 14 residues. Per the germline V gene, CDR1 is MNHNS and CDR2 is SASEGT. The CDR3: CAGTGVYGDTEAFF. CDR3 DNA sequence: TGTGCCGGAACAGGGGTGTACGGGGACACTGAAGCTTTCTTT.

The chain recombines TRBV11-3 with TRBJ2-6; possibly TRBD1 for D (5 bases). CDR1 SGHNT and CDR2 YENEEA come from the germline V gene. Deletions cut 5 bases from V and 2 bases from J, with 10 bases between. The CDR3 has 15 residues. The CDR3 DNA sequence: TGTGCCAGCAGCACCTCAGGGCCTGGGGCCAACGTCCTGACTTTC. It specifies CASSTSGPGANVLTF.

The chain is built from TRBV6-5 and TRBJ2-5; D perhaps matches TRBD1 (6 bases). The germline V gene has CDR1 MNHEY and CDR2 SVGAGI. The CDR3 loop spans 14 amino acids. Trimming cost V 0 bases and J 6 bases, with 11 bases left between them. The CDR3 sequence is CASSYSSRGKTQYF. The CDR3 DNA reads as TGTGCCAGCAGTTACTCGTCCAGGGGTAAGACCCAGTACTTC.

In its sample, this clone was seen once. The chain combines TRBV7-2 with TRBJ1-2; 9 bases align to TRBD1. The CDR3 contains 15 residues. The V gene's germline CDR1 is SGHTA and CDR2 FQGNSA. V shed 1 base and J 8 bases; nucleotides not matched to a gene: 8. In DNA, the CDR3 is TGTGCCAGCAGCTTAGTAGGACAGGGGCCAGGGGGCTACACCTTC. Amino acid sequence: CASSLVGQGPGGYTF.

This chain uses TRBV6-1 with TRBJ2-7; 9 nucleotides match TRBD1. With V trimmed by 6 bases and J by 4 bases, 10 bases remained unmatched. CDR3 length: 15 amino acids. Germline V gives CDR1 MNHNS, CDR2 SASEGT. CDR3 loop: CASRVIRDRVYEQYF. The CDR3 coding sequence is TGTGCCAGCAGAGTTATCCGGGACAGGGTTTACGAGCAGTACTTC.

The CDR3 loop is CASNQGRTTTLQRGEAFF. CDR3 DNA sequence: TGTGCCAGTAATCAGGGACGAACTACTACGCTACAGCGAGGTGAAGCTTTCTTT. The chain is built from TRBV19 and TRBJ1-1; D is possibly TRBD1 (5 bases). V lost 7 bases and J 7 bases, leaving 31 bases between the germline ends. Germline CDR1 is LNHDA and CDR2 is SQIVND (reference sequence). The CDR3 has 18 residues.

The chain combines TRBV7-8 with TRBJ1-5; D is unresolved. The V end lost 2 bases, the J end lost 7 bases, and 15 bases lay between the germline ends. CDR1 and CDR2 (germline): SGHVS, FQNEAQ. The CDR3 has 15 amino acids. CDR3 protein: CASSLSGAGVQPQHF. Written as DNA, the CDR3 is TGTGCCAGCAGCTTAAGTGGAGCGGGTGTGCAGCCCCAGCATTTT.

This clone was detected once. The chain combines TRBV11-2 with TRBJ1-4; no reliable D call. Trimming removed 5 bases at V and 5 bases at J, with 15 bases between. Germline CDR1 reads SGHAT; CDR2 reads FQNNGV. The CDR3 totals 15 residues. In nucleotides, the CDR3 is TGTGCCAGCAGCCCGGAAAGACTGGGAAATGAAAAACTGTTTTTT. It yields the protein CASSPERLGNEKLFF.

CDR3 region: CASSKGRGGRQETQYF. The CDR3 nucleotides read TGTGCCAGTAGTAAGGGCCGGGGCGGGAGGCAAGAGACCCAGTACTTC. The genes are TRBV19 and TRBJ2-5; 8 nucleotides agree with TRBD2. Trimming took 4 bases from V and 2 from J; bases not matched to a gene: 9. Germline V gene data show CDR1 as LNHDA and CDR2 as SQIVND (reference sequence). This CDR3 is built from 16 residues.

The chain uses TRBV5-4 and TRBJ1-2, with D tentatively TRBD1 (5 bases). V shed 0 bases and J shed 1 base, with 16 bases lying between them. The CDR3 totals 17 residues. Per germline, CDR1 SGHNT and CDR2 YYREEE (reference sequence). CDR3 in amino acids: CASSLEGAGIGNYGYTF. The CDR3, as DNA: TGTGCCAGCAGCTTGGAAGGGGCAGGGATAGGTAACTATGGCTACACCTTC. Combining the CDR3 with reference TRBV5-4 and TRBJ1-2 gives the whole variable domain ETGVTQSPTHLIKTRGQQVTLRCSSQSGHNTVSWYQQALGQGPQFIFQYYREEENGRGNFPPRFSGLQFPNYSSELNVNALELDDSALYLCASSLEGAGIGNYGYTFGSGTRLTVV.

This chain links TRBV19 with TRBJ2-7; 10 bases line up with TRBD2. The CDR3 has 15 residues. J gave up 0 bases and V 5 bases, and 4 bases lay outside the gene matches. CDR1 is LNHDA, CDR2 SQIVND, per germline (reference sequence). CDR3 nucleotides: TGTGCCAGTAGTGCGGGACTAGCGATCTCCTACGAGCAGTACTTC. This encodes CASSAGLAISYEQYF.

The rearrangement joins TRBV28 to TRBJ1-2; D uncertain. The CDR3 runs to 12 residues. The V end lost 1 base, the J end lost 4 bases, and 4 bases lay between the germline ends. CDR1 and CDR2 from the germline V gene are MDHEN and SYDVKM. This CDR3 is CASSLSSYGYTF. The CDR3 region has the DNA TGTGCCAGCAGTTTATCCAGCTATGGCTACACCTTC.

V usage is TRBV4-3 and J usage is TRBJ2-2, with D unresolved. Trimming took 1 base from V and 5 from J, leaving 11 bases between them. Germline-derived CDR1 and CDR2 are LGHNA and YSLEER. This CDR3 comprises 15 residues. The CDR3, as DNA: TGCGCCAGCAGCCAAGGTGCGTCGTCTACCGGGGAGCTGTTTTTT. The encoded protein is CASSQGASSTGELFF.

The chain recombines TRBV5-4 with TRBJ1-1; D may be TRBD1 (5 bases). The CDR3 sequence is 14 residues long. V lost 4 bases and J 0 bases, leaving 10 bases between the germline ends. The germline V gene has CDR1 SGHNT and CDR2 YYREEE (reference sequence). The CDR3 DNA reads as TGTGCCAGCAGCGTCAGGGTCCTGAACACTGAAGCTTTCTTT. Protein: CASSVRVLNTEAFF.

Concerning this clone itself: The junction departs from the called germline gene at one end, perhaps through a read error. The chain has TRBV7-8 and TRBJ2-7, with TRBD2 identical over 11 bases. Germline-derived CDR1 and CDR2 are SGHVS and FQNEAQ. The CDR3 totals 14 residues. Here the CDR3 DNA reads TGTGCCAGCAGCTTGGGGGCTAGCGGGAGGACCGGCAACTTC. Its translation: CASSLGASGRTGNF. The whole variable domain, filled in from reference TRBV7-8 and TRBJ2-7, reads GAGVSQSPRYKVAKRGQDVALRCDPISGHVSLFWYQQALGQGPEFLTYFQNEAQLDKSGLPSDRFFAERPEGSVSTLKIQRTQQEDSAVYLCASSLGASGRTGNFGPGTRLTVT.

The V gene is TRBV5-1, the J gene TRBJ1-6, with D uncertain. V was shortened by 7 bases and J by 6 bases, with 14 bases between the two germline ends. CDR3 length equals 14 residues. Germline V gives CDR1 SGHRS, CDR2 YFSETQ. The CDR3 region has the DNA TGCGCCAGCCGACAAGAGGAGAGTAATTCACCCCTCCACTTT. Protein: CASRQEESNSPLHF.

This clone came up a few times. The rearrangement links TRBV5-4 to TRBJ1-1; D gene uncertain. Trimming stripped 0 bases from V and 0 bases from J, with 9 bases between. CDR1 is SGHNT and CDR2 is YYREEE in the germline V gene (reference sequence). The CDR3 spans 15 residues. The CDR3 loop is CASSLGIGMNTEAFF. The CDR3 DNA sequence: TGTGCCAGCAGCTTGGGTATTGGGATGAACACTGAAGCTTTCTTT.

This clone was counted a single time. The gene calls are TRBV11-2 and TRBJ1-1; D is undetermined. The CDR3 runs to 11 residues. Germline V CDR1 and CDR2: SGHAT, FQNNGV. V was trimmed by 7 bases and J by 3 bases, leaving 6 bases between them. CDR3 residues: CASIEDTEAFF. The CDR3 DNA reads as TGTGCCAGCATAGAGGACACTGAAGCTTTCTTT.

This rearrangement joins TRBV10-3 to TRBJ1-1; no definite D call. Germline V CDR1 and CDR2: ENHRY, SYGVKD. The ends were cut back, 3 bases at V and 3 bases at J, with 20 bases in the middle. CDR3 length equals 17 residues. This CDR3 is CAISERRPGWADTEAFF. In DNA, the CDR3 is TGTGCCATCAGTGAAAGGAGGCCGGGGTGGGCGGACACTGAAGCTTTCTTT.

The CDR3 here is CASSLEGATRPPFF. The CDR3 DNA is TGCGCCAGCAGCTTGGAGGGGGCTACCAGACCGCCGTTCTTC. This sequence joins TRBV5-1 and TRBJ2-1, with 7 bases that match TRBD1. The germline gives CDR1 SGHRS, CDR2 YFSETQ. The V gene end was trimmed by 0 bases and the J gene end by 15 bases; junction bases not matched to a gene: 12. The CDR3 spans 14 residues. Combining the CDR3 with reference TRBV5-1 and TRBJ2-1 gives the whole variable domain KAGVTQTPRYLIKTRGQQVTLSCSPISGHRSVSWYQQTPGQGLQFLFEYFSETQRNKGNFPGRFSGRQFSNSRSEMNVSTLELGDSALYLCASSLEGATRPPFFGPGTRLTVL.

The V gene is TRBV9, the J gene TRBJ2-5; 9 bases map to TRBD2. J was trimmed by 2 bases and V by 0 bases; bases with no gene match: 5. In germline, CDR1 is SGDLS, CDR2 YYNGEE. CDR3 length: 16 residues. The chain's CDR3 is CASSVGLAGEQETQYF. In DNA form, the CDR3 reads TGTGCCAGCAGCGTAGGTTTAGCGGGGGAGCAAGAGACCCAGTACTTC. The whole variable domain, filled in from reference TRBV9 and TRBJ2-5, reads DSGVTQTPKHLITATGQRVTLRCSPRSGDLSVYWYQQSLDQGLQFLIQYYNGEERAKGNILERFSAQQFPDLHSELNLSSLELGDSALYFCASSVGLAGEQETQYFGPGTRLLVL.

V gene TRBV5-6 combines with J gene TRBJ2-7; TRBD1 aligns across 10 bases. The V segment lost 4 bases and the J segment 7 bases; nucleotides outside the gene matches: 8. This CDR3 spans 14 amino acids. Germline V gives CDR1 SGHDT, CDR2 YYEEEE. The CDR3 sequence: CASSLGTGAGEQYF. In DNA form, the CDR3 reads TGTGCCAGCAGCCTCGGGACAGGGGCGGGGGAGCAGTACTTC.

The chain carries TRBV5-1 and TRBJ1-3, with 9 nucleotides matching TRBD1. J gave up 3 bases and V 0 bases, and 4 bases lay outside the gene matches. This CDR3 spans 16 amino acids. CDR1 and CDR2 (germline): SGHRS, YFSETQ. The DNA for the CDR3 is TGCGCCAGCAGCTTGGAACAGGGGGCAAGTGGAAACACCATATATTTT. Translation: CASSLEQGASGNTIYF.

The chain has TRBV5-6 and TRBJ2-1; no firm D call. The V gene's germline CDR1 is SGHDT and CDR2 YYEEEE. With 4 bases removed from V and 13 bases from J, the gap between germline ends came to 12 bases. The CDR3 is 11 residues long. As DNA, the CDR3 is TGTGCCAGCAGCGATGACCCGGTACAGTTCTTC. It codes for CASSDDPVQFF. Supplemented by reference TRBV5-6 and TRBJ2-1, the full variable domain reads DAGVTQSPTHLIKTRGQQVTLRCSPKSGHDTVSWYQQALGQGPQFIFQYYEEEERQRGNFPDRFSGHQFPNYSSELNVNALLLGDSALYLCASSDDPVQFFGPGTRLTVL.

The rearrangement joins TRBV28 to TRBJ2-1; 7 nucleotides line up with TRBD1. CDR3 length: 15 amino acids. Unmatched junction bases numbered 12, after V lost 7 bases and J lost 6 bases. Germline lookup yields CDR1 MDHEN and CDR2 SYDVKM. CDR3 bases: TGTGCCAGCACCTCCGGGCAGGGGGAGCTCAATGAGCAGTTCTTC. This gives the protein CASTSGQGELNEQFF.